The entry that follows covers one T cell receptor (beta chain) sequence. This sample was taken from a study of response to subunit inactivated influenza vaccine. TCRdb ran MiXCR on the RT-PCR reads and lists one entry per CDR3 protein. The data show 540,000 or so distinct CDR3 sequences, 13% seen once. Sequenced here: PBMCs from blood, sampled around seven weeks after vaccination. The source of this sequence is a man aged 45-60 years who received an inactivated influenza vaccine.

CDR3 DNA sequence: TGTGCCAGCAGCTTGCAACCACCCTCCCGGGAGCTGTTTTTT. Its protein product is CASSLQPPSRELFF. The chain couples TRBV5-6 to TRBJ2-2; no firm D call. The CDR3 contains 14 residues. The germline CDR1 and CDR2 sequences are SGHDT and YYEEEE. V was clipped by 1 base and J by 9 bases, with 13 bases between them.